This passage covers 22 T cell receptor beta chains from one sample sequenced in a study of blood T cell repertoires in COVID-19. Repertoires were generated with immunoSEQ multiplex PCR, while TCRdb's copy carries only in-frame clones and drops some. The profile shows roughly 180,000 clones, 75% to 90% of them singletons. Source material: PBMCs or T cells enriched from blood (not recorded which). The receptor source for this set is a woman under 40 who had recovered from COVID-19.

CDR3 protein: CASSLVGQNTGELFF. The DNA for the CDR3 is TGCGCCAGCAGCTTGGTCGGACAGAACACCGGGGAGCTGTTTTTT. The V call is TRBV5-1, the J call TRBJ2-2, with D possibly TRBD1 on 5 matching bases. This CDR3 comprises 15 residues. The germline CDR1 and CDR2 sequences are SGHRS and YFSETQ. V was cut by 0 bases and J by 1 base, with 7 bases left in between.

The chain is built from TRBV18 and TRBJ1-1; 7 positions match TRBD1. This CDR3 comprises 17 residues. Germline V gene data show CDR1 as KGHSH and CDR2 as LQKENI. J was trimmed by 1 base and V by 3 bases; bases with no gene match: 11. This chain's CDR3 is CASSPAQGRVGNTEAFF. In DNA form, the CDR3 reads TGTGCCAGCTCACCGGCACAGGGGAGAGTAGGGAACACTGAAGCTTTCTTT.

This chain joins TRBV19 and TRBJ2-7; TRBD2 is a possible D gene (7 bases). The germline V gene has CDR1 LNHDA and CDR2 SQIVND (reference sequence). V lost 4 bases to trimming and J lost 6 bases, with 16 bases between them. The CDR3 consists of 14 residues. In nucleotides, the CDR3 is TGTGCCAGTAGTACCGCCCGGGGGGCTGGCGAGCAGTACTTC. As protein: CASSTARGAGEQYF.

This sequence joins TRBV10-3 and TRBJ2-1; D perhaps matches TRBD2 (7 bases). Trimming cost V 3 bases and J 11 bases, with 17 bases left between them. Germline V lookup: CDR1 ENHRY, CDR2 SYGVKD. This CDR3 spans 14 amino acids. CDR3 region: CAISEGGARDKQFF. As DNA, the CDR3 is TGTGCCATCAGTGAAGGGGGGGCCAGAGATAAGCAGTTCTTC.

The chain recombines TRBV29-1 with TRBJ1-1; 7 bases agree with TRBD1. Looked up from germline, CDR1 is SQVTM and CDR2 is ANQGSEA. The CDR3 length is 12 residues. Losses at the gene ends were 7 bases for V and 8 bases for J; bases not matched to a gene: 10. The CDR3 bases are TGCAGCGCGTGTGACAGGGCAGCGGAAGCTTTCTTT. This translates into CSACDRAAEAFF.

This chain links TRBV6-4 with TRBJ2-6, with D hard to call. CDR3 length equals 15 residues. CDR1 MRHNA and CDR2 SNTAGT come from the germline V gene. The V and J ends lost 3 bases and 0 bases respectively, with 6 bases between them. The DNA for the CDR3 is TGTGCCAGCAGTGAACGGAGCTCTGGGGCCAACGTCCTGACTTTC. Translation: CASSERSSGANVLTF.

This sequence joins TRBV7-9 and TRBJ2-1; D is undetermined. V shed 3 bases and J shed 6 bases, with 6 bases lying between them. CDR3 length: 12 amino acids. Germline loops: CDR1 SEHNR, CDR2 FQNEAQ (reference sequence). The CDR3 bases are TGTGCCAGCAGCTTTGACACCAATGAGCAGTTCTTC. This codes for CASSFDTNEQFF. The variable domain in full, completed from reference TRBV7-9 and TRBJ2-1, reads DTGVSQNPRHKITKRGQNVTFRCDPISEHNRLYWYRQTLGQGPEFLTYFQNEAQLEKSRLLSDRFSAERPKGSFSTLEIQRTEQGDSAMYLCASSFDTNEQFFGPGTRLTVL.

This rearrangement joins TRBV11-3 to TRBJ1-6; no definite D call. V was shortened by 3 bases and J by 6 bases, with 6 bases between the two germline ends. Germline V gene sequence: CDR1 SGHNT, CDR2 YENEEA. CDR3 length equals 13 residues. CDR3 coding DNA: TGTGCCAGCAGCTTTACGGTTAATTCACCCCTCCACTTT. Protein sequence: CASSFTVNSPLHF.

V is TRBV24-1 and J is TRBJ1-2; D perhaps matches TRBD1 (5 bases). The CDR3 runs to 16 residues. Germline CDR1 is KGHDR and CDR2 is SFDVKD. CDR3 DNA sequence: TGTGCACTCAGTCCGGCGCAGGGTCCTTTTCGCTATGGCTACACCTTC. Its translation is CALSPAQGPFRYGYTF.

The rearrangement links TRBV24-1 to TRBJ2-6; no firm D call. The germline CDR1 and CDR2 sequences are KGHDR and SFDVKD. This CDR3 spans 15 amino acids. Deletions cut 4 bases from V and 2 bases from J, with 8 bases between. The CDR3 sequence is CATSDGSAGANVLTF. CDR3 bases: TGTGCCACCAGTGACGGGTCTGCTGGGGCCAACGTCCTGACTTTC.

The rearrangement links TRBV6-5 to TRBJ1-2; TRBD1 is a possible D gene (5 bases). Trimming took 2 bases from V and 2 from J, leaving 9 bases between them. The CDR3 runs to 14 residues. Germline V gives CDR1 MNHEY, CDR2 SVGAGI. The CDR3 nucleotides read TGTGCCAGCAGTTACACCGACAGCAACTATGGCTACACCTTC. It translates to CASSYTDSNYGYTF.

The V call is TRBV4-1, the J call TRBJ2-5, with 9 bases identical to TRBD2. V shed 6 bases, J shed 2 bases, and the junction held 4 bases outside the gene matches. Looked up from germline, CDR1 is MGHRA and CDR2 is YSYEKL. The length of the CDR3 is 14 residues. CDR3 DNA sequence: TGCGCCAGCAGACCGACTAGCGGTCAAGAGACCCAGTACTTC. Its translation is CASRPTSGQETQYF.

This chain joins TRBV30 and TRBJ2-1; D unclear. V lost 1 base to trimming and J lost 8 bases, with 6 bases between them. The germline V gene encodes CDR1 GTSNPN and CDR2 SVGIG (reference sequence). The CDR3 length is 11 residues. The CDR3 loop reads CAWSALDEQFF. The CDR3 DNA follows: TGTGCCTGGAGTGCCCTAGATGAGCAGTTCTTC.

This clone was counted between two and nine times. The chain has TRBV28 and TRBJ1-1; D unresolved. This CDR3 has 11 amino acids. V was shortened by 6 bases and J by 6 bases, with 8 bases between the two germline ends. Per the germline V gene, CDR1 is MDHEN and CDR2 is SYDVKM. The DNA for the CDR3 is TGTGCCAGCAGGAGGGTGGCTGAAGCTTTCTTT. Its translation: CASRRVAEAFF.

This clone has a single count. The V call is TRBV2, the J call TRBJ2-7, with 10 nucleotides matching TRBD2. Germline V gene sequence: CDR1 SNHLY, CDR2 FYNNEI. V trimming: 5 bases; J trimming: 4 bases; junction bases outside the gene matches: 11. The CDR3 extends over 16 amino acids. The CDR3 loop reads CASSHGLAVELYEQYF. CDR3 coding DNA: TGTGCCAGCAGTCACGGACTAGCGGTAGAATTGTACGAGCAGTACTTC.

This sequence joins TRBV7-2 and TRBJ2-1; tentatively, D is TRBD2 (5 bases). The CDR3 spans 13 residues. V was trimmed by 2 bases and J by 7 bases, leaving 9 bases between them. CDR1 is SGHTA, CDR2 FQGNSA, per germline. The CDR3 loop reads CASSLMSGNEQFF. The CDR3 nucleotides are TGTGCCAGCAGCTTAATGTCGGGGAATGAGCAGTTCTTC.

V usage is TRBV30 and J usage is TRBJ1-1; the D gene is possibly TRBD1 (6 bases). This CDR3 has 14 residues. With 0 bases removed from V and 1 base from J, the gap between germline ends came to 9 bases. CDR1 GTSNPN and CDR2 SVGIG come from the germline V gene (reference sequence). CDR3 amino acids: CAWSVGDTNTEAFF. CDR3 DNA sequence: TGTGCCTGGAGTGTCGGGGACACGAACACTGAAGCTTTCTTT.

The chain couples TRBV21-1 to TRBJ1-1; TRBD1, the table's D call, lacks a check against the DNA. TRBV21-1 is listed as a pseudogene. This CDR3 contains 14 residues. This chain's CDR3 is CASNRRDTVTEAFF. Written as DNA, the CDR3 is TGTGCCAGCAACCGCCGGGACACCGTAACTGAAGCTTTCTTT.

The chain links TRBV2 to TRBJ1-4; TRBD1 aligns across 8 bases. This CDR3 spans 17 amino acids. Germline V CDR1 and CDR2: SNHLY, FYNNEI. V dropped 4 bases and J dropped 4; count of bases not matched to a gene: 11. The CDR3 bases are TGTGCCAGCAGTGCGGTGGCAGGGGGCGTTGGTAATGAAAAACTGTTTTTT. It yields the protein CASSAVAGGVGNEKLFF.

This chain connects TRBV28 to TRBJ2-2; 9 nucleotides line up with TRBD1. CDR3 length: 14 residues. Trimming cost V 6 bases and J 6 bases; bases outside gene matches: 5. Germline V gene sequence: CDR1 MDHEN, CDR2 SYDVKM. CDR3 region: CASRGDRVPGELFF. The CDR3, as DNA: TGTGCCAGCAGGGGGGACAGGGTGCCCGGGGAGCTGTTTTTT.

The chain employs TRBV6-5 and TRBJ1-1, with D unclear. The CDR3 is 15 residues long. Germline CDR1 reads MNHEY; CDR2 reads SVGAGI. V dropped 8 bases and J dropped 3 bases, with 19 bases sitting between them. CDR3 sequence: CASAAGGFQDTEAFF. CDR3 bases: TGTGCCAGCGCTGCCGGAGGGTTTCAGGACACTGAAGCTTTCTTT.

This CDR3 is CASSLVAGGVHEQYF. The DNA of the CDR3 is TGTGCCAGCAGCTTAGTGGCAGGGGGCGTCCACGAGCAGTACTTC. The genes are TRBV11-2 and TRBJ2-7, with TRBD1 matching over 8 bases. The CDR3 has 15 amino acids. V was clipped by 1 base and J by 5 bases; unmatched bases: 7. Germline loops: CDR1 SGHAT, CDR2 FQNNGV.